These T cell receptor beta chains were read from a single sample in a study of spatial heterogeneity in lung cancer. TCRdb used MiXCR to reprocess the 5' RACE reads, holding one entry per CDR3 protein. Of some 3,000 distinct CDR3 sequences in the sample, about a sixth were seen once. The input for sequencing was normal lung tissue next to the tumor, taken at surgery. All receptors derive from a female donor with early-stage non-small cell lung cancer. CDR3s include the opening cysteine and the closing phenylalanine or tryptophan. Fields, in order: J gene, D gene, V gene, clone size, CDR3 DNA, CDR3 protein. D genes are given only for firm matches. Clone size is stated in some rows and not others, as once, few, many or a class when expanded.

TRBJ2-1	TRBD2	TRBV9	many	TGTGCCAGCAGCGTAAGCCTAGCGGGACCCCAGCAGTTCTTC	CASSVSLAGPQQFF
TRBJ1-4	NA	TRBV6-5	large	TGTGCCAGCACCATAACCGGGGGGCATCGGAATGAAAAACTGTTTTTT	CASTITGGHRNEKLFF
TRBJ2-7	NA	TRBV28	medium-sized	TGTGCCAGCACCCCGACGGAGGCTCTAAGCTCCTACGAGCAGTACTTC	CASTPTEALSSYEQYF
TRBJ2-1	NA	TRBV6-1	few	TGTGCCAGCAGGAGGAGGGACTATGAGCAGTTCTTC	CASRRRDYEQFF
TRBJ1-2	NA	TRBV30	large	TGTGCCTGGTTTGTCTTGGGATCCGGCTATGGCTACACCTTC	CAWFVLGSGYGYTF
TRBJ1-2	NA	TRBV6-2/TRBV6-3	medium-sized	TGTGCCAGCAGTTCGGATTTGGGACCCCTCTATGGCTACACCTTC	CASSSDLGPLYGYTF
TRBJ2-6	NA	TRBV20-1	few	TGCAGTGCTAGAGATCTGGGGGCGAGCTCTGGGGCCAACGTCCTGACTTTC	CSARDLGASSGANVLTF
TRBJ2-5	TRBD2	TRBV14	NA	TGTGCCAGCAGCCAGGGTCGGGCTAGCGGCAAAGAGACCCAGTACTTC	CASSQGRASGKETQYF
TRBJ1-3	NA	TRBV3-1	medium-sized	TGTGCCAGCACCTCCTTGGGGGACGGAAACACCATATATTTT	CASTSLGDGNTIYF
TRBJ2-5	NA	TRBV24-1	NA	TGTGCCACCAGTGATTCTACTCAGTACCAAGAGACCCAGTACTTC	CATSDSTQYQETQYF
TRBJ2-5	NA	TRBV30	few	TGTGCCTGCCAGAGGGGGGGGGAGACCCAGTACTTC	CACQRGGETQYF
TRBJ1-5	NA	TRBV7-8	NA	TGTGCCAGCAGCTTGGGGTCCCCAGGGGATCAGCCCCAGCATTTT	CASSLGSPGDQPQHF
TRBJ2-7	TRBD2	TRBV4-3	NA	TGCGCCAGCAGCCAAGGGACTAGCGGGAGGGCGGAAGAGCAGTACTTC	CASSQGTSGRAEEQYF
TRBJ2-4	NA	TRBV5-1	medium-sized	TGCGCCAGCAGCTTGGATAGTAGCAGACTTGGGAACATTCAGTACTTC	CASSLDSSRLGNIQYF
TRBJ2-7	NA	TRBV23-1	once	TGCGCCAGCAGTCAGAGGGACGGTAGCTCCTACGAGCAGTACTTC	CASSQRDGSSYEQYF
TRBJ2-4	TRBD2	TRBV15	few	TGTGCCACCAGCAGTGGGCAGGGACTAATTGGTTCCAAAAACATTCAGTACTTC	CATSSGQGLIGSKNIQYF
TRBJ1-1	TRBD1	TRBV12-3/TRBV12-4	many	TGTGCCAGCAGTGGGCGGGACAGCCCCTTCATGAACACTGAAGCTTTCTTT	CASSGRDSPFMNTEAFF
TRBJ2-3	NA	TRBV7-2	NA	TGTGCCAGCAGGCGGTCAGGGGCAGATACGCAGTATTTT	CASRRSGADTQYF
TRBJ1-5	NA	TRBV28	NA	TGTGCCAGCAGCGTACTTAGGGGTAACGATCAGCCCCAGCATTTT	CASSVLRGNDQPQHF
TRBJ2-5	NA	TRBV12-3/TRBV12-4	medium-sized	TGTGCCAGCAGTGGGCTGGGCCTCCCTAAGGGCTTC	CASSGLGLPKGF
TRBJ2-7	NA	TRBV20-1	NA	TGCAGTGCTAGAGATCCACTTGGTTGGGAGCAGTACTTC	CSARDPLGWEQYF
TRBJ1-1	NA	TRBV6-5	NA	TGTGCCAGCAGTTACTCGATAGGGGCTGAAGCTTTCTTT	CASSYSIGAEAFF
TRBJ2-1	TRBD2	TRBV6-5	medium-sized	TGTGCCAGCAGTTTAGCGGGAAGGCTCAATGAGCAGTTCTTC	CASSLAGRLNEQFF
TRBJ1-1	NA	TRBV11-1	medium-sized	TGTGCCAGCAGCCTCATAAGGAACACTGAAGCTTTCTTT	CASSLIRNTEAFF
TRBJ2-3	NA	TRBV10-2	medium-sized	TGCGCCAGCACCGACGCTAGCACAGATACGCAGTATTTT	CASTDASTDTQYF
TRBJ2-3	TRBD1	TRBV24-1	few	TGTGCCACCGGGGACGCCGGGACAGGGGGCACAGATACGCAGTATTTT	CATGDAGTGGTDTQYF
TRBJ2-5	TRBD1	TRBV27	NA	TGTGCCAGCAATAACAGGGGGCGCGTTGAGACCCAGTACTTC	CASNNRGRVETQYF
TRBJ1-5	NA	TRBV2	medium-sized	TGTGCCAGCAGGGGAGGGGCCGGCGGTCAGCCCCAGCATTTT	CASRGGAGGQPQHF
TRBJ2-7	TRBD2	TRBV20-1	many	TGCAGTGCTAGTAAGCCGGGGACTAGCGGGACCTACGAGCAGTACTTC	CSASKPGTSGTYEQYF
TRBJ2-5	NA	TRBV9	NA	TGTGCCAGCAGCGTATCCAGCGGGTTTCAAGAGACCCAGTACTTC	CASSVSSGFQETQYF
TRBJ2-3	NA	TRBV6-2/TRBV6-3	medium-sized	TGTGCCAGCAGTTACTCGAAAGATACGCAGTATTTT	CASSYSKDTQYF
TRBJ2-2	NA	TRBV10-1	medium-sized	TGCGCCAGCAGTTTGGCTACCGGGGAGCTGTTTTTT	CASSLATGELFF
TRBJ1-2	NA	TRBV18	NA	TGTGCCAGCTCACCACGGGAGGATGGCTACACCTTC	CASSPREDGYTF
TRBJ1-1	NA	TRBV28	medium-sized	TGTGCCAGCAGTTTATTGACGAACACTGAAGCTTTCTTT	CASSLLTNTEAFF
TRBJ2-5	TRBD2	TRBV2	few	TGTGCCAGCAGTGGTGGAGCGGGAGTGCCTGGGGGAGAGACCCAGTACTTC	CASSGGAGVPGGETQYF
TRBJ1-4	TRBD1	TRBV6-5	medium-sized	TGTGCCAGCAGTTACGGGACAGGGTATGAAAAACTGTTTTTT	CASSYGTGYEKLFF
TRBJ2-1	NA	TRBV7-2	medium-sized	TGTGCCAGCAGCTTAGAGGGAAGGGCGGCGGGAATCTACAATGAGCAGTTCTTC	CASSLEGRAAGIYNEQFF
TRBJ2-2	TRBD2	TRBV28	few	TGTGCCAGTGAACCGGGACTAGCGGGAGCCGGCACCGGGGAGCTGTTTTTT	CASEPGLAGAGTGELFF
TRBJ2-1	NA	TRBV20-1	medium-sized	TGCAGTGCTAGAGAAGTCTATGAGCAGTTCTTC	CSAREVYEQFF
TRBJ2-1	TRBD1	TRBV2	medium-sized	TGTGCCAGCAGAGAGACAGGGGATCAGTTCTTC	CASRETGDQFF
TRBJ1-2	NA	TRBV20-1	NA	TGCAGTGCTAGGGACGGTAACCTTGCTGGCTATGGCTACACCTTC	CSARDGNLAGYGYTF
TRBJ2-7	TRBD1	TRBV3-1	medium-sized	TGTGCCAGCAGCTCCAACAGGGGAAGCAACGAGCAGTACTTC	CASSSNRGSNEQYF
TRBJ2-3	NA	TRBV7-6	few	TGTGCCAGCAGCTTAATGGGGGAGGAAGATACGCAGTATTTT	CASSLMGEEDTQYF